This entry concerns a single T cell receptor (beta chain). This sample stems from a study of blood T cell repertoires in COVID-19. Study-level information: Specimens from acute and convalescent COVID-19 originated in the United States, Italy and Spain. T cells, B-cell-depleted T cells, or PBMCs supplied cDNA or gDNA.

As processed by the authors: Counts of nucleated cells, estimated from reference gene primer amplification, were obtained. TCRdb keeps only in-frame clones here, not all; method: immunoSEQ multiplex PCR. The V and J calls and the clone size are those of that table, but D and trimming were determined from the DNA. The data contain about 73,000 clones, 80% to 85% of them singletons. Germline loops: CDR1 SEHNR, CDR2 FQNEAQ (reference sequence). This CDR3 is built from 14 residues. The germline V and J ends were trimmed by 4 bases and 5 bases, with 15 bases remaining between them. The receptor was derived from a human donor in a cohort sampled during active COVID-19. J is TRBJ2-7 and V is TRBV7-9; no clear D gene. The sample taken for sequencing was peripheral blood. The CDR3: CASSSSMRHHEQYF. CDR3 bases: TGTGCCAGCAGCTCTTCGATGCGCCACCACGAGCAGTACTTC. Drawing the rest from reference TRBV7-9 and TRBJ2-7, the complete variable domain is DTGVSQNPRHKITKRGQNVTFRCDPISEHNRLYWYRQTLGQGPEFLTYFQNEAQLEKSRLLSDRFSAERPKGSFSTLEIQRTEQGDSAMYLCASSSSMRHHEQYFGPGTRLTVT.